This TCR beta chain stems from a study of blood T cell repertoires in COVID-19 (TCRdb year 2020). General notes on the study: Collaborator samples came from the United States, Italy and Spain and covered acute and convalescent phases of COVID-19. The prospective study material was composed of cDNA or gDNA derived from T cells, B-cell-depleted T cells, or PBMCs. Deeply sampled blood TCRbeta repertoires from subjects exposed to, actively infected with, or recovered from COVID-19 were included in the dataset. The repertoires were released in a freely available public database intended as a resource for research on the immune response to SARS-CoV-2. Samples came from the ongoing ImmuneRACE study (first 160 participants) plus 1,254 subjects from 6 global collaborators. The sample metadata nearly always contained a de-identified subject ID, COVID-19 status, age in years and sex. HLA class I and class II types, where available, came from metadata supplied by the sample provider rather than from assay-based typing.

TCRbeta CDR3 regions were amplified from genomic DNA using the immunoSEQ Assay, a bias-controlled multiplex PCR. In the paper's pipeline: The number of nucleated cells in each sample was estimated by amplification of reference gene primers within the assay. To quantify the absolute abundance of each unique TCRbeta CDR3 rearrangement, sequence reads were collapsed and filtered. For each sample, productive Simpson clonality was calculated as the square root of Simpson's diversity index over productive rearrangements. TCRdb retrieved this table from immuneACCESS and kept in-frame rearrangements only. Not all clones are present; in checked studies, unresolved V genes account for under half, and no reason is known for the remainder. V and J calls and clone size come straight from that table; D and trimming were deduced from the DNA. A total of roughly 200,000 clones appear in this sample, about 88% of them only once. The ten largest account for around 4.9% of the sample.

Points the paper makes about the study in general: How much clinical and demographic metadata was included differed by source and by participant, and the metadata was provided uncurated.

Each collaborating institution followed its own protocols to collect whole blood in K2EDTA tubes. For TCRbeta analysis, collaborator samples were shipped as frozen whole blood, as isolated PBMCs, or as DNA extracted from either sample type. Inclusive of the bounding cysteine and phenylalanine, the CDR3 is 13 residues long. The entry retains the CDR3 DNA only, 39 bases that are in frame from base 1. V is reduced by 4 bases and J by 8 bases, leaving a spacing of 10 bases between them. The germline V gene encodes CDR1 SGHRS and CDR2 YFSETQ. A word on this clone: Its antigen remains unidentified. No per-base quality is available; no much larger clone lies one base away.

Recombination linked TRBV5-1 to TRBJ1-6; no D gene is confidently identified. The sequenced material came from peripheral blood. This receptor was obtained from a woman at least 80 years old with acute or convalescent COVID-19. The DNA sequence reads TGCGCCAGCAGCAACACGCGGGATTCACCCCTCCACTTT. Its protein is CASSNTRDSPLHF.